This T cell receptor beta chain was sequenced during a study of cytomegalovirus exposure and HLA in healthy donors. Study conclusions and caveats: According to an earlier analysis, most TCR beta V segments yielded productive rearrangements about 90% or about 30% of the time.

The CDR3 is 16 residues long. Germline CDR1 and CDR2: SGHTA and FQGTGA. V lost 5 bases, J lost 8 bases, and 8 bases stayed unmatched. For this clone: The antigen is undetermined.

PCR amplification relied on 60 Vbeta primers (plus 13 Jbeta primers). Here immunoSEQ multiplex PCR was the method, and the copy in TCRdb shows in-frame clones only, minus some. This table holds about 210,000 clones, 82% found once. V usage is TRBV7-3 and J usage is TRBJ2-1, with TRBD2 matching 14 bases. What was sequenced was PBMCs. This receptor was taken from a man between 35 and 55 years old in good health and CMV-seropositive. CDR3 region: CASSPRGLAGAHEQFF. For the CDR3, the DNA is TGTGCCAGCAGCCCCCGGGGACTAGCGGGAGCCCATGAGCAGTTCTTC.